What follows is one T cell receptor beta chain and its context. A read error may produce the germline difference seen at one junction end. This entry comes from a study of OX40 agonist ivuxolimab in advanced cancers. Study-level information: Prior anti-PD-1, anti-PD-L1 or anti-CTLA-4 therapy was allowed; more than 30% had some.

The repertoire was sequenced with immunoSEQ multiplex PCR; TCRdb's copy has only in-frame clones and lacks some. The table has 55,000 to 70,000 clones, 65% to 85% seen once. The TCR comes from an adult with an advanced solid tumor such as melanoma, head and neck, liver or kidney cancer. The starting material was CD4+ or CD8+ T cells sorted from blood, obtained in a trial of the OX40 agonist ivuxolimab.

CDR3 bases: TGTGCCAGCAGCATAGCGGAGGGGTCTACCATCTACGAGCAGTACTTC. Translation: CASSIAEGSTIYEQYF. The chain employs TRBV7-8 and TRBJ2-7, with D maybe TRBD2 (6 bases). Germline V lookup: CDR1 SGHVS, CDR2 FQNEAQ. The CDR3 totals 16 residues.